Below are 23 T cell receptor beta chains sequenced from a single sample in a study of blood T cell repertoires in COVID-19. Generated by immunoSEQ multiplex PCR, the TCRdb table keeps only in-frame clones and is missing some. The repertoire consists of about 430,000 clones, with roughly 88% occurring once and the leading ten covering approximately 1.5%. Sequences were obtained from PBMCs or T cells enriched from blood (not recorded which). The receptors here all came from a woman under 30 who had been exposed to COVID-19.

This clone was seen more than once but under ten times. The rearrangement links TRBV2 to TRBJ2-7; TRBD1 aligns across 8 bases. The CDR3 spans 13 residues. CDR1 and CDR2 from the germline V gene are SNHLY and FYNNEI. The J segment lost 2 bases and the V segment lost 6 bases, leaving 3 bases of the junction unmatched. Here the CDR3 DNA reads TGTGCCAGCAGCGGACAGGGTACCTACGAGCAGTACTTC. It encodes CASSGQGTYEQYF.

The chain uses TRBV9 and TRBJ1-4; tentative D call: TRBD1 (6 bases). This CDR3 is built from 15 residues. The germline gives CDR1 SGDLS, CDR2 YYNGEE. V lost 0 bases and J lost 2, with 8 bases in between. This CDR3 reads CASSVEGGTNEKLFF. The CDR3 nucleotides read TGTGCCAGCAGCGTAGAGGGGGGGACTAATGAAAAACTGTTTTTT.

V gene TRBV18 combines with J gene TRBJ2-7, with 15 nucleotides matching TRBD2. CDR3 length: 18 amino acids. Germline trimming cut 4 bases from V and 6 bases from J; bases unmatched to any gene: 13. The germline V gene has CDR1 KGHSH and CDR2 LQKENI. The CDR3 DNA reads TGTGCCAGCTCACAACGGACTAGCGGGGGGGCCGGAATAGCCGAGCAGTACTTC. It translates to CASSQRTSGGAGIAEQYF.

The chain carries TRBV2 and TRBJ1-2; the match to TRBD1 covers 8 bases. Germline values: CDR1 SNHLY, CDR2 FYNNEI. This CDR3 has 15 amino acids. Trimming took 6 bases from V and 4 from J; bases not matched to a gene: 10. The CDR3 spells CASRELGQGAYGYTF. The CDR3 DNA reads TGTGCCAGCAGGGAACTCGGACAGGGAGCCTATGGCTACACCTTC.

The rearrangement uses TRBV23-1 and TRBJ1-5, with a weak D call TRBD1 (6 bases). TRBV23-1 is marked as an open reading frame, function uncertain. This CDR3 spans 15 amino acids. V gave up 2 bases and J gave up 7 bases, with 15 bases separating them. CDR3 residues: CASSQLRGARQPQHF. Here the CDR3 DNA reads TGCGCCAGCAGTCAACTACGGGGGGCGAGACAGCCCCAGCATTTT.

This clone was detected only a few times. The chain has TRBV7-2 and TRBJ1-1, with D possibly being TRBD1 (6 bases). In germline, CDR1 is SGHTA, CDR2 FQGNSA. Trimming left V 3 bases short and J 1 base short, with 12 bases between. The CDR3 has 15 amino acids. CDR3 loop: CASSFHFRGNTEAFF. CDR3 sequence (DNA): TGTGCCAGCAGCTTTCATTTCAGGGGGAACACTGAAGCTTTCTTT.

V usage is TRBV5-6 and J usage is TRBJ2-7; TRBD2 aligns across 11 bases. Losses at the gene ends were 0 bases for V and 1 base for J; bases not matched to a gene: 0. The germline CDR1 and CDR2 sequences are SGHDT and YYEEEE. This CDR3 region has 15 residues. CDR3 sequence reads: CASSLGLAGSYEQYF. The CDR3 DNA follows: TGTGCCAGCAGCTTGGGACTAGCGGGATCCTACGAGCAGTACTTC.

The chain joins TRBV29-1 to TRBJ2-7; tentative D call: TRBD1 (6 bases). Trimming cost V 8 bases and J 2 bases, with 13 bases left between them. This CDR3 is 12 amino acids long. In germline, CDR1 is SQVTM, CDR2 ANQGSEA. CDR3 residues: CSYGDIAYEQYF. The CDR3 DNA follows: TGCAGCTATGGGGACATAGCCTACGAGCAGTACTTC.

This rearrangement joins TRBV4-1 to TRBJ1-1; D call uncertain. The V gene lost 3 bases and the J gene lost 0 bases, with 8 bases spanning the gap. The CDR3 contains 14 residues. Germline CDR1 MGHRA, CDR2 YSYEKL. CDR3 DNA: TGCGCCAGCAGCCAGCGGGCCTTGAACACTGAAGCTTTCTTT. This translates into CASSQRALNTEAFF.

The J gene is TRBJ1-1, the V gene TRBV4-1, with 8 bases matching TRBD1. Germline loops: CDR1 MGHRA, CDR2 YSYEKL. Losses at the gene ends were 1 base for V and 3 bases for J; bases not matched to a gene: 13. This CDR3 is 18 amino acids long. The CDR3 here is CASSQAVSVRGLDTEAFF. The CDR3 DNA is TGCGCCAGCAGCCAAGCGGTCTCGGTCAGGGGGCTGGACACTGAAGCTTTCTTT.

The chain uses TRBV10-3 and TRBJ2-7; TRBD2 is a possible D gene (6 bases). V shed 2 bases and J shed 5 bases, with 16 bases lying between them. The CDR3 runs 15 residues. Germline assignment: CDR1 ENHRY and CDR2 SYGVKD. CDR3 DNA sequence: TGTGCCATCAGTGAGCGGGAGAATGCGGTCGACGAGCAGTACTTC. Amino acid sequence: CAISERENAVDEQYF.

This clone was seen a handful of times. The genes are TRBV5-8 and TRBJ2-7; TRBD2 agrees at 9 bases. Losses at the gene ends were 3 bases for V and 2 bases for J; bases not matched to a gene: 9. Germline CDR1 reads SGHTS; CDR2 reads YDEGEE. The CDR3 is 16 residues long. CDR3 coding DNA: TGTGCCAGCAGCTATTTTAGCGGGAGTGGCGCCTACGAGCAGTACTTC. Translation gives CASSYFSGSGAYEQYF.

This chain joins TRBV5-1 and TRBJ2-5, with D possibly matching TRBD1 (7 bases). V gave up 4 bases and J gave up 4 bases, with 14 bases separating them. CDR1 is SGHRS and CDR2 is YFSETQ in the germline V gene. The CDR3 length is 14 residues. The CDR3 loop reads CASSPAQGGETQYF. CDR3 nucleotides: TGCGCCAGCAGCCCCGCCCAGGGGGGAGAGACCCAGTACTTC.

The chain is built from TRBV28 and TRBJ2-5, with a weak D call TRBD2 (7 bases). V lost 3 bases, J lost 5 bases, and 16 bases lay in between. Germline values: CDR1 MDHEN, CDR2 SYDVKM. CDR3 length: 15 residues. CDR3 region: CASSFFSGGGETQYF. The CDR3 region has the DNA TGTGCCAGCAGTTTTTTTTCGGGGGGCGGGGAGACCCAGTACTTC.

CDR3 nucleotide sequence: TGTGCCAGCAGTCCAAGGCAGGCCTTTGGCTATGGCTACACCTTC. This translates into CASSPRQAFGYGYTF. This chain connects TRBV6-2 or TRBV6-3 to TRBJ1-2; D is unresolved. This CDR3 has 15 amino acids. Germline V CDR1 and CDR2: MNHEY, SVGEGT. Trimming removed 5 bases from V and 4 bases from J, with 17 bases in between.

The chain couples TRBV6-2 or TRBV6-3 to TRBJ2-1, with TRBD1 identical over 8 bases. The CDR3 loop spans 16 amino acids. Germline trimming cut 0 bases from V and 6 bases from J; bases unmatched to any gene: 7. Germline lookup yields CDR1 MNHEY and CDR2 SVGEGT. CDR3 in DNA: TGTGCCAGCAGTTACTCGGGACAGGCCTGGGGCAATGAGCAGTTCTTC. Its translation is CASSYSGQAWGNEQFF.

CDR3 sequence reads: CASRSDLGPNIQYF. The CDR3 DNA reads as TGTGCCAGCAGGTCCGACTTAGGCCCAAACATTCAGTACTTC. The chain combines TRBV7-2 with TRBJ2-4; D is undetermined. The CDR3 has 14 residues. Germline assignment: CDR1 SGHTA and CDR2 FQGNSA. V lost 6 bases to trimming and J lost 6 bases, with 15 bases between them.

The CDR3 sequence: CASSQDWSWDRGITYNSPLHF. The DNA for the CDR3 is TGTGCCAGCAGCCAAGATTGGTCGTGGGACAGGGGGATTACTTATAATTCACCCCTCCACTTT. This chain uses TRBV14 with TRBJ1-6, with TRBD1 matching 11 bases. Germline V lookup: CDR1 SGHDN, CDR2 FVKESK. CDR3 length: 21 amino acids. The V segment lost 0 bases and the J segment 4 bases; nucleotides outside the gene matches: 14.

This chain uses TRBV7-2 with TRBJ1-2, with 8 nucleotides matching TRBD1. The germline V gene has CDR1 SGHTA and CDR2 FQGNSA. This CDR3 is built from 14 residues. The V gene end was trimmed by 5 bases and the J gene end by 5 bases; junction bases not matched to a gene: 7. The CDR3 DNA follows: TGTGCCAGCAGCCTAAAGACAGGGGAGTATGGCTACACCTTC. It codes for CASSLKTGEYGYTF.

The chain is built from TRBV6-5 and TRBJ1-1; D remains ambiguous. Trimming pared 8 bases from V and 3 bases from J, leaving 10 bases between. Germline V gene lookup returns CDR1 MNHEY and CDR2 SVGAGI. CDR3 length equals 12 residues. This CDR3 is CASQMPYTEAFF. DNA of the CDR3: TGTGCCAGCCAGATGCCATACACTGAAGCTTTCTTT.

V gene TRBV7-8 combines with J gene TRBJ2-3; 7 nucleotides agree with TRBD2. The CDR3 extends over 18 amino acids. The ends lost 5 bases at V and 8 bases at J; junction bases unmatched: 22. Germline loops: CDR1 SGHVS, CDR2 FQNEAQ. CDR3 nucleotides: TGTGCCAGCAGCCACGGGTCTATGACGGGAGGTCCCCGTCGTACGCAGTATTTT. It is translated as CASSHGSMTGGPRRTQYF.

The chain links TRBV30 to TRBJ1-2, with 9 bases identical to TRBD1. The CDR3 is made up of 15 amino acids. The V segment lost 5 bases and the J segment 0 bases; nucleotides outside the gene matches: 7. Looked up from germline, CDR1 is GTSNPN and CDR2 is SVGIG (reference sequence). CDR3 sequence: CAWWGQGESNYGYTF. DNA for the CDR3: TGTGCCTGGTGGGGACAGGGCGAATCTAACTATGGCTACACCTTC.

This CDR3 reads CATSPTGRSETQYF. The CDR3 DNA follows: TGTGCCACCAGCCCGACAGGCCGCTCGGAGACCCAGTACTTC. The chain links TRBV15 to TRBJ2-5; TRBD1 is a possible D gene (6 bases). This CDR3 contains 14 residues. V shed 5 bases and J shed 5 bases, with 15 bases lying between them. Per the germline V gene, CDR1 is LNHNV and CDR2 is YYDKDF (reference sequence).